These T cell receptor beta chains were read from a single sample in a study of identical twins. A single record per CDR3 protein comes from TCRdb applying MiXCR to the 5' RACE reads. The data show approximately 490,000 distinct CDR3 sequences, 20% to 25% seen once. The same sample was also used in a study of yellow fever vaccine responses in identical twins.

Sequenced: CD4+ T cells sorted from blood. All receptors derive from a woman younger than 35 in good health. CDR3s include the opening cysteine and the closing phenylalanine or tryptophan. Each record gives: D gene, J gene, V gene, clone size, CDR3 protein, CDR3 DNA. D genes are given only for firm matches. Clone size is not always given. Where it is, it says once, few, many or a class for expanded clones.

D gene: TRBD1
J gene: TRBJ2-2
V gene: TRBV12-3/TRBV12-4
clone size: many
CDR3 protein: CASSDRVGELFF
CDR3 DNA: TGTGCCAGCAGTGACAGGGTCGGGGAGCTGTTTTTT

D gene: -
J gene: TRBJ2-2
V gene: TRBV28
clone size: few
CDR3 protein: CASSLYPAVNTGELFF
CDR3 DNA: TGTGCCAGCAGTTTATACCCGGCAGTTAACACCGGGGAGCTGTTTTTT

D gene: -
J gene: TRBJ2-5
V gene: TRBV11-3
clone size: few
CDR3 protein: CASSPRSVQETQYF
CDR3 DNA: TGTGCCAGCAGCCCGAGGTCAGTCCAAGAGACCCAGTACTTC

D gene: -
J gene: TRBJ1-3
V gene: TRBV20-1
clone size: few
CDR3 protein: CSASAQEAGNTIYF
CDR3 DNA: TGCAGTGCTAGCGCGCAGGAGGCGGGAAACACCATATATTTT

D gene: TRBD1
J gene: TRBJ1-3
V gene: TRBV6-1
clone size: -
CDR3 protein: CASTSGTGENTIYF
CDR3 DNA: TGTGCCAGCACCTCCGGGACAGGCGAAAACACCATATATTTT

D gene: -
J gene: TRBJ2-7
V gene: TRBV12-3/TRBV12-4
clone size: few
CDR3 protein: CASSFPSSEQYF
CDR3 DNA: TGTGCCAGCAGTTTCCCTTCTTCCGAGCAGTACTTC

D gene: -
J gene: TRBJ1-1
V gene: TRBV9
clone size: -
CDR3 protein: CASSVAPNTEAFF
CDR3 DNA: TGTGCCAGCAGCGTAGCACCGAACACTGAAGCTTTCTTT

D gene: -
J gene: TRBJ2-4
V gene: TRBV7-2
clone size: few
CDR3 protein: CASSLAPWTVKNIQYF
CDR3 DNA: TGTGCCAGCAGCTTAGCTCCCTGGACAGTCAAAAACATTCAGTACTTC

D gene: -
J gene: TRBJ2-1
V gene: TRBV24-1
clone size: few
CDR3 protein: CATSIRDGEQFF
CDR3 DNA: TGTGCCACCAGTATCAGGGACGGTGAGCAGTTCTTC

D gene: -
J gene: TRBJ1-6
V gene: TRBV6-1
clone size: few
CDR3 protein: CASSEATGRDSPLHF
CDR3 DNA: TGTGCCAGCAGTGAAGCAACAGGCCGCGATTCACCCCTCCACTTT

D gene: -
J gene: TRBJ1-1
V gene: TRBV7-9
clone size: few
CDR3 protein: CASSVIRGGASEAFF
CDR3 DNA: TGTGCCAGCAGCGTCATCCGGGGGGGCGCGAGTGAAGCTTTCTTT

D gene: TRBD2
J gene: TRBJ2-7
V gene: TRBV3-1
clone size: -
CDR3 protein: CASSHPLAYYEQYF
CDR3 DNA: TGTGCCAGCAGCCACCCACTAGCGTACTACGAGCAGTACTTC

D gene: -
J gene: TRBJ1-5
V gene: TRBV28
clone size: many
CDR3 protein: CASSFADLFQPQHF
CDR3 DNA: TGTGCCAGCAGTTTCGCGGATCTGTTTCAGCCCCAGCATTTT

D gene: -
J gene: TRBJ2-1
V gene: TRBV28
clone size: few
CDR3 protein: CASSLSPGMGTHLDEQFF
CDR3 DNA: TGTGCCAGCAGTTTATCCCCGGGGATGGGCACTCACCTAGATGAGCAGTTCTTC

D gene: -
J gene: TRBJ2-2
V gene: TRBV5-1
clone size: few
CDR3 protein: CASGPRHPNTGELFF
CDR3 DNA: TGCGCCAGCGGCCCGAGACACCCGAACACCGGGGAGCTGTTTTTT

D gene: TRBD2
J gene: TRBJ2-5
V gene: TRBV6-4
clone size: -
CDR3 protein: CAREVRLAGQETQYF
CDR3 DNA: TGTGCCAGGGAAGTAAGACTAGCGGGGCAAGAGACCCAGTACTTC

D gene: TRBD2
J gene: TRBJ2-1
V gene: TRBV28
clone size: many
CDR3 protein: CASTPGSGSGRLKFYNEQFF
CDR3 DNA: TGTGCCAGCACACCCGGGTCGGGTAGCGGGAGATTGAAGTTTTACAATGAGCAGTTCTTC

D gene: -
J gene: TRBJ2-5
V gene: TRBV3-1
clone size: -
CDR3 protein: CASSQSGGGFETQYF
CDR3 DNA: TGTGCCAGCAGCCAATCCGGGGGCGGTTTTGAGACCCAGTACTTC

D gene: TRBD2
J gene: TRBJ2-1
V gene: TRBV6-5
clone size: -
CDR3 protein: CASSSTSGRGGGEQFF
CDR3 DNA: TGTGCCAGCAGTTCGACTAGCGGGAGAGGGGGGGGTGAGCAGTTCTTC

D gene: -
J gene: TRBJ1-2
V gene: TRBV4-1
clone size: few
CDR3 protein: CASSQGGSTGYGYTF
CDR3 DNA: TGCGCCAGCAGCCAAGGGGGTTCCACGGGTTATGGCTACACCTTC

D gene: TRBD2
J gene: TRBJ2-7
V gene: TRBV4-2
clone size: -
CDR3 protein: CASSLTSGTEYEQYF
CDR3 DNA: TGTGCCAGCAGCCTGACTAGCGGGACAGAATACGAGCAGTACTTC

D gene: -
J gene: TRBJ2-7
V gene: TRBV5-6
clone size: -
CDR3 protein: CASSPGAPSQYEQYF
CDR3 DNA: TGTGCCAGCAGTCCAGGGGCTCCAAGCCAGTACGAGCAGTACTTC